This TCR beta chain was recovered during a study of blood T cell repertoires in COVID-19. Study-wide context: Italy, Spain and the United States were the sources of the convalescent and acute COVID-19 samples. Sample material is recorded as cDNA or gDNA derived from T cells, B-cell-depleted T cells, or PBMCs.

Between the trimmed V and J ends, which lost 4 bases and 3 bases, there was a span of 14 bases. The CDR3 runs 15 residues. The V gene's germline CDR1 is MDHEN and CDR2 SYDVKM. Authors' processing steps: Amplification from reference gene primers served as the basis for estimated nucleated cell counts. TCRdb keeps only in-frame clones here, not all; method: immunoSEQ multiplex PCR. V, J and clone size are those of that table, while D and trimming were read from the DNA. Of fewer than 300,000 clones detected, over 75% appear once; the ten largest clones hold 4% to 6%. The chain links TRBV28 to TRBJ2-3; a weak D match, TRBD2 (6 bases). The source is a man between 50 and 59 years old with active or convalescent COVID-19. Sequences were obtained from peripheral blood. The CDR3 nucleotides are TGTGCCAGCAGTTCCGGGGGTGGCAGGACAGATACGCAGTATTTT. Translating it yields CASSSGGGRTDTQYF.